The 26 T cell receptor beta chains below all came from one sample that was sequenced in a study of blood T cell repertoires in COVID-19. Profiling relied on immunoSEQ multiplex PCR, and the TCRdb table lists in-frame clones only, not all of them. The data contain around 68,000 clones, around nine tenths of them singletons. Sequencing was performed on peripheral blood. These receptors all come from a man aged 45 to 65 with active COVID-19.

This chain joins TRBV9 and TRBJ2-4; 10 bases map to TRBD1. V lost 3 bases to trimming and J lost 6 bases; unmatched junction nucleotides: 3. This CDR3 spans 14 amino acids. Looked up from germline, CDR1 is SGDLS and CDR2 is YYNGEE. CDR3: CASSAGTGVNIQYF. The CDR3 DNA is TGTGCCAGCAGCGCAGGGACAGGGGTAAACATTCAGTACTTC.

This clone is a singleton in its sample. The CDR3: CASSETGNYGYTF. The CDR3 bases are TGTGCCAGCAGTGAGACAGGCAACTATGGCTACACCTTC. The V and J genes are TRBV7-6 and TRBJ1-2, with D possibly matching TRBD1 (6 bases). The CDR3 has 13 amino acids. Germline CDR1 is SGHVS and CDR2 is FNYEAQ. Trimming stripped 6 bases from V and 2 bases from J, with 10 bases between. Full variable domain (remainder filled in from reference TRBV7-6 and TRBJ1-2): GAGVSQSPRYKVTKRGQDVALRCDPISGHVSLYWYRQALGQGPEFLTYFNYEAQQDKSGLPNDRFSAERPEGSISTLTIQRTEQRDSAMYRCASSETGNYGYTFGSGTRLTVV.

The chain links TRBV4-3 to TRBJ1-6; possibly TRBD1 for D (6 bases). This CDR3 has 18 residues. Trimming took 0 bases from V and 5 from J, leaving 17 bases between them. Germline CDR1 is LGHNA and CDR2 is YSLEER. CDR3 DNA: TGCGCCAGCAGCCAAGAAAGACAGGCGCAAGTTAATAATTCACCCCTCCACTTT. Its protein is CASSQERQAQVNNSPLHF.

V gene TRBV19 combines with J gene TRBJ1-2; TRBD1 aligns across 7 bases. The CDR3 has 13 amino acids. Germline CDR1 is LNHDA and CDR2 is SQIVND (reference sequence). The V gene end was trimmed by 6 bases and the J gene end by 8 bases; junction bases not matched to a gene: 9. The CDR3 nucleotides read TGTGCCAGTAGCGAATCAGGGGGAGGCGGCTACACCTTC. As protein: CASSESGGGGYTF.

The DNA for the CDR3 is TGTGCCAGCAGTCTTGGGGTAGAGGGTTACATGAACACTGAAGCTTTCTTT. The encoded protein is CASSLGVEGYMNTEAFF. The chain couples TRBV28 to TRBJ1-1; D gene ambiguous. Trimming removed 5 bases at V and 0 bases at J, with 19 bases between. This CDR3 region has 17 residues. CDR1 and CDR2 from the germline V gene are MDHEN and SYDVKM.

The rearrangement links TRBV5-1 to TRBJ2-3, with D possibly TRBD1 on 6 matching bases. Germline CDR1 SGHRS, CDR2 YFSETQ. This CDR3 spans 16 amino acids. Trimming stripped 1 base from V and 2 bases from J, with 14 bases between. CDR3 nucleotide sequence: TGCGCCAGCAGCTTGCCCCGGGACACAGACACAGATACGCAGTATTTT. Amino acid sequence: CASSLPRDTDTDTQYF.

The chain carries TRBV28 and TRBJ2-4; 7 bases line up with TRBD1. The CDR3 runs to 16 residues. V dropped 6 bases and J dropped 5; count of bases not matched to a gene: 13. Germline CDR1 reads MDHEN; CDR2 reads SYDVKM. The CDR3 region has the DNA TGTGCCAGCAGCCGCGACAGGGTTGCGATCGAAAACATTCAGTACTTC. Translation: CASSRDRVAIENIQYF.

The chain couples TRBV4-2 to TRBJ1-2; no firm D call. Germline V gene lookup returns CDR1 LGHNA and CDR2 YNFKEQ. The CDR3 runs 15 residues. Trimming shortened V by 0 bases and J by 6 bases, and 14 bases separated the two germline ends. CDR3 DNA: TGTGCCAGCAGCCAAGATTTAGCCAGGAGGAATGGCTACACCTTC. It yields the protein CASSQDLARRNGYTF.

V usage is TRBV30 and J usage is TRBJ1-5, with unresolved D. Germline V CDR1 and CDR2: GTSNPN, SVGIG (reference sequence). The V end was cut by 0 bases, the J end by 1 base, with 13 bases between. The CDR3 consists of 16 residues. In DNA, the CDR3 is TGTGCCTGGAGTGTAGAATCGGGAGGGAGCAATCAGCCCCAGCATTTT. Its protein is CAWSVESGGSNQPQHF.

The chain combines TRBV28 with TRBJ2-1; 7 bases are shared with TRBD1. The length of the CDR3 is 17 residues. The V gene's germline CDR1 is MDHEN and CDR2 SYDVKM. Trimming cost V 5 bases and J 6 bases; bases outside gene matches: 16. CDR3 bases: TGTGCCAGCAGTCCCGCGCGGACAGGCAGGAAATTCAATGAGCAGTTCTTC. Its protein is CASSPARTGRKFNEQFF. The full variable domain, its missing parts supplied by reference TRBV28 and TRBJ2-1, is DVKVTQSSRYLVKRTGEKVFLECVQDMDHENMFWYRQDPGLGLRLIYFSYDVKMKEKGDIPEGYSVSREKKERFSLILESASTNQTSMYLCASSPARTGRKFNEQFFGPGTRLTVL.

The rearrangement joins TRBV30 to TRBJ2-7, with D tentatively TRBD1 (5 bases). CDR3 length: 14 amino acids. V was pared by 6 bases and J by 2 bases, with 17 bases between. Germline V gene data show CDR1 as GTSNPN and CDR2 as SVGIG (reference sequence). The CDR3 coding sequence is TGTGCCTGCCTTAAATTGACAGCTACCTACGAGCAGTACTTC. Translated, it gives CACLKLTATYEQYF. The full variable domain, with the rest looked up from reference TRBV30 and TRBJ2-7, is SQTIHQWPATLVQPVGSPLSLECTVEGTSNPNLYWYRQAAGRGLQLLFYSVGIGQISSEVPQNLSASRPQDRQFILSSKKLLLSDSGFYLCACLKLTATYEQYFGPGTRLTVT.

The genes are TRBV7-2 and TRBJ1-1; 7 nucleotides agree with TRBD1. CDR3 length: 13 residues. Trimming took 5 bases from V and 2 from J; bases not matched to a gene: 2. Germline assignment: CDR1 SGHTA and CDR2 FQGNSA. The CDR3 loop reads CASSRGLNTEAFF. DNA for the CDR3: TGTGCCAGCAGCAGGGGGCTTAACACTGAAGCTTTCTTT.

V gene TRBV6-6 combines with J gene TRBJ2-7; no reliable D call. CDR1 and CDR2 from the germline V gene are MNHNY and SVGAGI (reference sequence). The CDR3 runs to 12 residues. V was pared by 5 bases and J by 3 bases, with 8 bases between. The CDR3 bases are TGTGCCAGCAGTGCGACAAACTACGAGCAGTACTTC. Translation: CASSATNYEQYF.

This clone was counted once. CDR3 sequence: CASSDQDRVWETQYF. The CDR3 region has the DNA TGTGCCAGCAGCGACCAAGACAGGGTCTGGGAGACCCAGTACTTC. This sequence joins TRBV7-2 and TRBJ2-5, with TRBD1 matching 7 bases. The junction had 11 bases not matched to a gene; V was cut back by 5 bases and J by 5 bases. Germline V CDR1 and CDR2: SGHTA, FQGNSA. CDR3 length: 15 residues.

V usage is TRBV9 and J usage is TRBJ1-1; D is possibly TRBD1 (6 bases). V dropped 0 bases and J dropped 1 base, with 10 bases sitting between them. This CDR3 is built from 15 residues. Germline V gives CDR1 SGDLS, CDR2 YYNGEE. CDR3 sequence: CASSVGAGANTEAFF. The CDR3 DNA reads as TGTGCCAGCAGCGTAGGGGCGGGGGCGAACACTGAAGCTTTCTTT.

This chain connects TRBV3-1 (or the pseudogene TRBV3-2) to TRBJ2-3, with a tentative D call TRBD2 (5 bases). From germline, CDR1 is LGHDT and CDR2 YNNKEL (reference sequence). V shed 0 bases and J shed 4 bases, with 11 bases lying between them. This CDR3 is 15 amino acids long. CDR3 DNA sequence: TGTGCCAGCAGCCAAGAACGGGGTGTCGCAGATACGCAGTATTTT. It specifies CASSQERGVADTQYF.

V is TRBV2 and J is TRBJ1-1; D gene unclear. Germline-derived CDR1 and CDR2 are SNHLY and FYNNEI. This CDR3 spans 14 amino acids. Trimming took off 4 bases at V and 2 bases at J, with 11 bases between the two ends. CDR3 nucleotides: TGTGCCAGCAGTGTGTCGGAGGGCAACACTGAAGCTTTCTTT. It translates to CASSVSEGNTEAFF. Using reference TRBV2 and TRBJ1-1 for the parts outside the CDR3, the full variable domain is EPEVTQTPSHQVTQMGQEVILRCVPISNHLYFYWYRQILGQKVEFLVSFYNNEISEKSEIFDDQFSVERPDGSNFTLKIRSTKLEDSAMYFCASSVSEGNTEAFFGQGTRLTVV.

The CDR3 DNA reads as TGTGCCAGCAGCAGACTGACTAGCGGGAGGGATAACCGCGAGCAGTACTTC. Its protein is CASSRLTSGRDNREQYF. The J gene is TRBJ2-7, the V gene TRBV5-6; 14 nucleotides align to TRBD2. Germline V lookup: CDR1 SGHDT, CDR2 YYEEEE. The junction had 12 bases not matched to a gene; V was cut back by 4 bases and J by 6 bases. The CDR3 runs 17 residues.

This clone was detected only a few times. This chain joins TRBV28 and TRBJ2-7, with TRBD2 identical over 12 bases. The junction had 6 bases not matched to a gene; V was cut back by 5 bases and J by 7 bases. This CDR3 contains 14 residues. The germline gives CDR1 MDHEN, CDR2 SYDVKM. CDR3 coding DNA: TGTGCCAGCAGTCGGACTAGCGGGGCGGGGGAGCAGTACTTC. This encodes CASSRTSGAGEQYF.

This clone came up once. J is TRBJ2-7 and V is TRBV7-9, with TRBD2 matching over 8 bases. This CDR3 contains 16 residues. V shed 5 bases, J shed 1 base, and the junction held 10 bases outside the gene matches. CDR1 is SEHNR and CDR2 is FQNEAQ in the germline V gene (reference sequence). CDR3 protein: CASSPGGGVKSYEQYF. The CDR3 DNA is TGTGCCAGCAGCCCGGGGGGGGGAGTAAAGTCCTACGAGCAGTACTTC.

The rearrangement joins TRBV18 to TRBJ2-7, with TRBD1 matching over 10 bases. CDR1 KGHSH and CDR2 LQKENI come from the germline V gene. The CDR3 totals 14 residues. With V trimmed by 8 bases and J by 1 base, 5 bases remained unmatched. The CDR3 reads CASQGQGLSYEQYF. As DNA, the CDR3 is TGTGCCAGCCAGGGACAGGGGCTATCCTACGAGCAGTACTTC.

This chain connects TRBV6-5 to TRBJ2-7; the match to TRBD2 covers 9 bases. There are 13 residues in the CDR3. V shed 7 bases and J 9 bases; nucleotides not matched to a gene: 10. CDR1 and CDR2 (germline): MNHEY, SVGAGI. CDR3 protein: CASMEGLAGSQYF. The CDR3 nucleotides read TGTGCCAGCATGGAGGGACTAGCTGGGTCGCAGTACTTC.

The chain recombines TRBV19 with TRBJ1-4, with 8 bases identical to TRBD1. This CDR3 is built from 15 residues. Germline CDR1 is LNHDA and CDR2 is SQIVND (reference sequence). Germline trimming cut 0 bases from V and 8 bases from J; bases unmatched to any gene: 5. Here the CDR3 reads CASSIDGTGEEKLFF. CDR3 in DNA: TGTGCCAGTAGTATAGACGGGACAGGAGAAGAAAAACTGTTTTTT.

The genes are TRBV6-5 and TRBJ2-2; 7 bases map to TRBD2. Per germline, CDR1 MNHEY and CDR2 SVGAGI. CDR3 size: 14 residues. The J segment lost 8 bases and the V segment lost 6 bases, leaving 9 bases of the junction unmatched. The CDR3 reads CASRRDYPLGELFF. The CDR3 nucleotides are TGTGCCAGCAGGAGGGACTACCCTCTGGGGGAGCTGTTTTTT.

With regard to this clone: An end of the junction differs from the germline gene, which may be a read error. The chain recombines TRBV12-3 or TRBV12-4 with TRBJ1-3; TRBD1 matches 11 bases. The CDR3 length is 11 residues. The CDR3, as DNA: TGTGCCAGCAGTTCCGGGACAGGGGGAGATTTT. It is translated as CASSSGTGGDF.

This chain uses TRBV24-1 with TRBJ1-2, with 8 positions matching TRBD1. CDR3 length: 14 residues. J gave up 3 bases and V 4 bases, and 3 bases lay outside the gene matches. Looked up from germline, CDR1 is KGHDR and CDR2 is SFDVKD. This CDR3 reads CATSDLDRDYGYTF. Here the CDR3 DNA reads TGTGCCACCAGTGACCTGGACAGGGACTATGGCTACACCTTC.